This TCR beta chain was documented in a study of T cell responses to AZD1222 COVID-19 vaccine. Points from the study as a whole: Spike-wide vaccine-associated CD4 TCRs dominated at 160-218 and 743-854.

Points on this clone: Its antigen remains unidentified.

Sequenced by immunoSEQ multiplex PCR; TCRdb stores in-frame clones only, minus some. The sample lists some 140,000 clones; roughly 80% were seen once. Trimming took 8 bases from V and 7 from J; bases not matched to a gene: 11. Germline lookup yields CDR1 MNHEY and CDR2 SVGAGI. The CDR3 runs to 14 residues. The chain links TRBV6-5 to TRBJ1-5, with 7 bases matching TRBD1. The origin of this receptor is an adult in good health. Source: peripheral blood, taken on day 0 of AZD1222 vaccination. In DNA, the CDR3 is TGTGCCAGCCGCTACTCCAGGGGGGAACAGCCCCAGCATTTT. Its protein is CASRYSRGEQPQHF.